These 13 T cell receptor beta chains came from one sample sequenced in a study of brain T cells in children with intractable seizures. The table came from immunoSEQ multiplex PCR; TCRdb's copy has only in-frame clones and leaves some out. Of under 150,000 clones listed, around 94% are singletons. The specimen was peripheral blood, collected at surgery. The origin of the receptors is a boy less than two years old with hemimegalencephaly and intractable seizures.

V usage is TRBV7-2 and J usage is TRBJ2-1; 9 bases line up with TRBD2. J lost 1 base, V lost 10 bases, and 20 bases had no gene match. The CDR3 extends over 19 amino acids. CDR1 SGHTA and CDR2 FQGNSA come from the germline V gene. The CDR3 region has the DNA TGTGCCACCGATCCTCGGGGTAGCGGGAGATCAGGGTCCTACAATGAGCAGTTCTTC. Residues: CATDPRGSGRSGSYNEQFF. The whole variable domain, filled in from reference TRBV7-2 and TRBJ2-1, reads GAGVSQSPSNKVTEKGKDVELRCDPISGHTALYWYRQSLGQGLEFLIYFQGNSAPDKSGLPSDRFSAERTGGSVSTLTIQRTQQEDSAVYLCATDPRGSGRSGSYNEQFFGPGTRLTVL.

The chain links TRBV5-6 to TRBJ1-1; 9 nucleotides line up with TRBD1. The CDR3 has 12 residues. Germline trimming cut 2 bases from V and 11 bases from J; bases unmatched to any gene: 4. Per the germline V gene, CDR1 is SGHDT and CDR2 is YYEEEE. Here the CDR3 DNA reads TGTGCCAGCAGCTTCGGGACAGGGACGGCTTTCTTT. Encoded protein: CASSFGTGTAFF.

The genes are TRBV5-1 and TRBJ2-3, with 14 bases identical to TRBD2. The CDR3 loop spans 16 amino acids. In germline, CDR1 is SGHRS, CDR2 YFSETQ. The junction had 3 bases not matched to a gene; V was cut back by 4 bases and J by 2 bases. The CDR3 here is CASSPGLAGVTDTQYF. For the CDR3, the DNA is TGCGCCAGCAGCCCGGGACTAGCGGGAGTCACAGATACGCAGTATTTT.

This chain uses TRBV7-2 with TRBJ2-3; D unclear. V was clipped by 4 bases and J by 1 base, with 3 bases between them. Germline CDR1 SGHTA, CDR2 FQGNSA. The CDR3 length is 12 residues. CDR3 residues: CASSYRTDTQYF. DNA for the CDR3: TGTGCCAGCAGCTATCGCACAGATACGCAGTATTTT. Full variable domain (missing parts from reference TRBV7-2 and TRBJ2-3): GAGVSQSPSNKVTEKGKDVELRCDPISGHTALYWYRQSLGQGLEFLIYFQGNSAPDKSGLPSDRFSAERTGGSVSTLTIQRTQQEDSAVYLCASSYRTDTQYFGPGTRLTVL.

The chain uses TRBV5-1 and TRBJ2-7; D is ambiguous. Trimming shortened V by 5 bases and J by 0 bases, and 6 bases separated the two germline ends. The CDR3 consists of 12 residues. Germline V CDR1 and CDR2: SGHRS, YFSETQ. CDR3 sequence: CASSSNSYEQYF. CDR3 DNA: TGCGCCAGCAGTAGTAACTCCTACGAGCAGTACTTC.

V gene TRBV7-8 combines with J gene TRBJ2-3; possible D gene TRBD2, 7 bases. The CDR3 is made up of 20 amino acids. V dropped 1 base and J dropped 1 base, with 24 bases sitting between them. Germline V lookup: CDR1 SGHVS, CDR2 FQNEAQ. The CDR3 spells CASSLVGGRVAGPGTDTQYF. The CDR3 nucleotides are TGTGCCAGCAGCTTAGTCGGGGGGCGGGTAGCGGGCCCTGGCACAGATACGCAGTATTTT. The whole variable domain, remainder taken from reference TRBV7-8 and TRBJ2-3, is GAGVSQSPRYKVAKRGQDVALRCDPISGHVSLFWYQQALGQGPEFLTYFQNEAQLDKSGLPSDRFFAERPEGSVSTLKIQRTQQEDSAVYLCASSLVGGRVAGPGTDTQYFGPGTRLTVL.

This chain links TRBV28 with TRBJ2-1; 13 nucleotides match TRBD2. V shed 6 bases, J shed 4 bases, and the junction held 6 bases outside the gene matches. Germline CDR1 MDHEN, CDR2 SYDVKM. The CDR3 has 16 amino acids. The CDR3 DNA follows: TGTGCCAGCAGACCAAGACTAGCGGGGGGTTACAATGAGCAGTTCTTC. Amino acids: CASRPRLAGGYNEQFF.

The chain joins TRBV5-1 to TRBJ2-1, with 8 bases fitting TRBD2. Germline V gene lookup returns CDR1 SGHRS and CDR2 YFSETQ. V lost 5 bases and J lost 7; bases outside the gene matches: 8. CDR3 length: 14 amino acids. The CDR3 DNA sequence: TGCGCCAGCAGAACCGGGAGGGCCGGGAATGAGCAGTTCTTC. Encoded protein: CASRTGRAGNEQFF.

CDR3 sequence: CASSQSGTDTQYF. The DNA for the CDR3 is TGTGCCAGCAGCCAGAGCGGGACAGATACGCAGTATTTT. This chain joins TRBV9 and TRBJ2-3, with D possibly matching TRBD2 (6 bases). Trimming cost V 4 bases and J 3 bases, with 9 bases left between them. Germline CDR1 reads SGDLS; CDR2 reads YYNGEE. The CDR3 runs 13 residues. Full variable domain (missing parts from reference TRBV9 and TRBJ2-3): DSGVTQTPKHLITATGQRVTLRCSPRSGDLSVYWYQQSLDQGLQFLIQYYNGEERAKGNILERFSAQQFPDLHSELNLSSLELGDSALYFCASSQSGTDTQYFGPGTRLTVL.

This clone has only one observation. This sequence joins TRBV7-2 and TRBJ2-7, with TRBD2 identical over 12 bases. The germline CDR1 and CDR2 sequences are SGHTA and FQGNSA. This CDR3 spans 15 amino acids. V trimming: 2 bases; J trimming: 1 base; junction bases outside the gene matches: 0. CDR3 region: CASSLLAGGSYEQYF. CDR3 in DNA: TGTGCCAGCAGCTTACTAGCGGGAGGGTCCTACGAGCAGTACTTC. Filled out from reference TRBV7-2 and TRBJ2-7, the complete variable domain reads GAGVSQSPSNKVTEKGKDVELRCDPISGHTALYWYRQSLGQGLEFLIYFQGNSAPDKSGLPSDRFSAERTGGSVSTLTIQRTQQEDSAVYLCASSLLAGGSYEQYFGPGTRLTVT.

The table lists this clone with a count of one. The chain couples TRBV7-2 to TRBJ2-7; D is ambiguous. Germline CDR1 is SGHTA and CDR2 is FQGNSA. V lost 3 bases, J lost 2 bases, and 8 bases lay in between. This CDR3 contains 13 residues. DNA of the CDR3: TGTGCCAGCAGCTTCGAACATACCTACGAGCAGTACTTC. Translating gives CASSFEHTYEQYF.

This clone was detected once. The chain carries TRBV13 and TRBJ2-7; D remains unclear. This CDR3 comprises 14 residues. The V and J ends lost 2 bases and 0 bases respectively, with 8 bases between them. Germline CDR1 and CDR2: PRHDT and FYEKMQ (reference sequence). The CDR3 protein is CASSLTPSSYEQYF. DNA for the CDR3: TGTGCCAGCAGCTTAACCCCGAGCTCCTACGAGCAGTACTTC.

This clone showed up just a few times. The J gene is TRBJ2-7, the V gene TRBV5-1, with TRBD2 matching 7 bases. The CDR3 totals 16 residues. Germline CDR1 is SGHRS and CDR2 is YFSETQ. V shed 2 bases, J shed 0 bases, and the junction held 8 bases outside the gene matches. CDR3 loop: CASSFVTPGGSYEQYF. The CDR3 region has the DNA TGCGCCAGCAGCTTTGTGACACCGGGGGGCTCCTACGAGCAGTACTTC.